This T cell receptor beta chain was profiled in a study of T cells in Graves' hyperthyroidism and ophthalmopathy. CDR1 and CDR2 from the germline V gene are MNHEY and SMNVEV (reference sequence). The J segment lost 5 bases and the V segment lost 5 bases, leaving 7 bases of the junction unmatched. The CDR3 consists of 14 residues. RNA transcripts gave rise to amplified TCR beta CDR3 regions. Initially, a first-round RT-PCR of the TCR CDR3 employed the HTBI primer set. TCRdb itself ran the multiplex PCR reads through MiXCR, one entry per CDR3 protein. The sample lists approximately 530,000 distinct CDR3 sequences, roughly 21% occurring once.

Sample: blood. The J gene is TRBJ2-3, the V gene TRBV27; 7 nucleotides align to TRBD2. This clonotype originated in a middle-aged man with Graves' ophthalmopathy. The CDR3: CASSPGGGRDTQYF. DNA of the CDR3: TGTGCCAGCAGTCCCGGGGGAGGGAGAGATACGCAGTATTTT.